This T cell receptor beta chain emerged from a study of identical twins. This clonotype was detected only a few times. From the 5' RACE reads, TCRdb called clonotypes with MiXCR, one entry per CDR3 protein. This table holds 1,800,000 or so distinct CDR3 sequences, less than 35% found once. The V gene's germline CDR1 is DFQATT and CDR2 SNEGSKA (reference sequence). V was clipped by 5 bases and J by 6 bases, with 25 bases between them. CDR3 length equals 17 residues. Source material: cord blood. The TCR sequence derives from a newborn girl in good health. This chain joins TRBV20-1 and TRBJ2-2; perhaps TRBD2 as D (6 bases). The CDR3 DNA follows: TGCAGTGCTTCTCCCCCTCTAGCGAGGATTCATTCCGGGGAGCTGTTTTTT. Translated, it gives CSASPPLARIHSGELFF.